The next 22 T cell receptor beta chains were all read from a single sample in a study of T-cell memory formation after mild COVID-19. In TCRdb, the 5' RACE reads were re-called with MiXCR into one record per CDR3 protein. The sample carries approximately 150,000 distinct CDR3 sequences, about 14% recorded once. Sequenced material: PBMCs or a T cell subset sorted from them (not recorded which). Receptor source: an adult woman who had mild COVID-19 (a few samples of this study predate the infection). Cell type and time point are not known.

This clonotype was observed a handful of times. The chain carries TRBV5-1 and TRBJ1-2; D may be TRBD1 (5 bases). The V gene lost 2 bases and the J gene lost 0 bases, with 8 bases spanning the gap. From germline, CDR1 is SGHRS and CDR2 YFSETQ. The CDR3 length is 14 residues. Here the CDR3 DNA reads TGCGCCAGCAGCTTTGGGGGAACTAACTATGGCTACACCTTC. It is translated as CASSFGGTNYGYTF.

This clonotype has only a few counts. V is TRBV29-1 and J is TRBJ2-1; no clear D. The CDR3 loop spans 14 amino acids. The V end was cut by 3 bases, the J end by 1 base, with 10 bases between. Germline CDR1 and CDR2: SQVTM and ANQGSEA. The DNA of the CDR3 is TGCAGCGTTGAGTGGTTGGGGTCCTACAATGAGCAGTTCTTC. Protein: CSVEWLGSYNEQFF.

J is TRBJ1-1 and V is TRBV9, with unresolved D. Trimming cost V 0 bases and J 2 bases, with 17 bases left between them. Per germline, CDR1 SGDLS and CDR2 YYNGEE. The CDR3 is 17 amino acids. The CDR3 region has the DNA TGTGCCAGCAGCGTAGTTGGTACGGCCGTTTCAAACACTGAAGCTTTCTTT. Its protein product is CASSVVGTAVSNTEAFF. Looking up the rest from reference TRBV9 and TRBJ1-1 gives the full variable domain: DSGVTQTPKHLITATGQRVTLRCSPRSGDLSVYWYQQSLDQGLQFLIQYYNGEERAKGNILERFSAQQFPDLHSELNLSSLELGDSALYFCASSVVGTAVSNTEAFFGQGTRLTVV.

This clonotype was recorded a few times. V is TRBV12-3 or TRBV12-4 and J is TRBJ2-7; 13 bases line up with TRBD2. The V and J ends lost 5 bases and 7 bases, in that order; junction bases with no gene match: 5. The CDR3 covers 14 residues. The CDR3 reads CASSPLAGGREQYF. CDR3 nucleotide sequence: TGTGCCAGCAGTCCACTAGCGGGGGGGCGAGAGCAGTACTTC.

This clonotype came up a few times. CDR3 protein: CASSLAPGNYGYTF. The DNA for the CDR3 is TGTGCCAGCAGCTTAGCCCCAGGGAACTATGGCTACACCTTC. The J gene is TRBJ1-2, the V gene TRBV7-8; D is perhaps TRBD1 (5 bases). The CDR3 spans 14 residues. Trimming removed 0 bases from V and 2 bases from J, with 7 bases in between. The germline V gene encodes CDR1 SGHVS and CDR2 FQNEAQ.

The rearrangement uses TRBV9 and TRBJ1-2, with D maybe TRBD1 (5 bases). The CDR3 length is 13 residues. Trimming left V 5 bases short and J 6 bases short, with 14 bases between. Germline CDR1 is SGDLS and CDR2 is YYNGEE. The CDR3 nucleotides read TGTGCCAGCAGGCGGGGGTCTTATCATGGCTACACCTTC. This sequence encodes CASRRGSYHGYTF.

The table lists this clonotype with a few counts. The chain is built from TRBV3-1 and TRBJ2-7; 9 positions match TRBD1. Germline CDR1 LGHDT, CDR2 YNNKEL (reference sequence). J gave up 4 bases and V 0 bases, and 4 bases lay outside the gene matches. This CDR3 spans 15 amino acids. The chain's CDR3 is CASSQDMDRGYEQYF. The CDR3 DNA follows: TGTGCCAGCAGCCAAGATATGGACAGGGGATACGAGCAGTACTTC.

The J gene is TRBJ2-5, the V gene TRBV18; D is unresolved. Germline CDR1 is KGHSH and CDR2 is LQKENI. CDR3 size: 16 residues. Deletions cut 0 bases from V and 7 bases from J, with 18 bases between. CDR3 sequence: CASSPPASSLGWTQYF. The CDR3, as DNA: TGTGCCAGCTCACCACCGGCAAGCTCCCTTGGATGGACCCAGTACTTC.

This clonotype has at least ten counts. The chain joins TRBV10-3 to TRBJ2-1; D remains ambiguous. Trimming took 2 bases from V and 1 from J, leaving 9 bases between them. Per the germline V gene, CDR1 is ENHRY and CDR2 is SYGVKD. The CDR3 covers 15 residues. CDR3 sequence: CAISEVVGSYNEQFF. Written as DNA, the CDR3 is TGTGCCATCAGTGAGGTCGTCGGATCCTACAATGAGCAGTTCTTC.

For the CDR3, the DNA is TGTGCCAGCAGTATTATTACGGCGGGTGAGCAGTTCTTC. Translating it yields CASSIITAGEQFF. This chain connects TRBV6-6 to TRBJ2-1, with D possibly being TRBD2 (5 bases). V gave up 5 bases and J gave up 9 bases, with 14 bases separating them. The CDR3 loop spans 13 amino acids. Germline CDR1 and CDR2: MNHNY and SVGAGI (reference sequence).

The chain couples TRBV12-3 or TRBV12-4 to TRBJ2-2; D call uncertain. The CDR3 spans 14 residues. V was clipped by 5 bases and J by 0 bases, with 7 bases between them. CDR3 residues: CASSRQTNTGELFF. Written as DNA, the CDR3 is TGTGCCAGCAGTAGGCAGACGAACACCGGGGAGCTGTTTTTT.

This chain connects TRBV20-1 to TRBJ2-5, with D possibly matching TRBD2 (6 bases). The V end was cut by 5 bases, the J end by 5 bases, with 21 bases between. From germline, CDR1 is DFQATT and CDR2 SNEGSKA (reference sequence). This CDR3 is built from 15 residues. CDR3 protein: CSAFNAREATETQYF. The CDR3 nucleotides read TGCAGTGCTTTCAACGCTAGGGAGGCAACGGAGACCCAGTACTTC.

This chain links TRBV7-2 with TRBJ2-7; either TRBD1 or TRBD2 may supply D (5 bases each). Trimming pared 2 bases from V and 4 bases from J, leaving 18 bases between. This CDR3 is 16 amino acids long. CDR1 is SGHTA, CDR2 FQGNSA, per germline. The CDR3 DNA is TGTGCCAGCAGCTTACGCGCGGTTCAGGGAGCATACGAGCAGTACTTC. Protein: CASSLRAVQGAYEQYF.

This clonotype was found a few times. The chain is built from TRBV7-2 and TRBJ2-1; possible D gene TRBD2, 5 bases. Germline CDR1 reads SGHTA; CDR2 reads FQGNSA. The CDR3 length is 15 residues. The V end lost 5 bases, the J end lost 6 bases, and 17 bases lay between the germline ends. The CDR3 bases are TGTGCCAGCAGCCAGACTAACGGTGCCGCCAATGAGCAGTTCTTC. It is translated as CASSQTNGAANEQFF.

Here the CDR3 reads CSAPRTGGAYGYTF. For the CDR3, the DNA is TGCAGTGCTCCCCGAACAGGGGGCGCCTATGGCTACACCTTC. The chain combines TRBV20-1 with TRBJ1-2; 9 nucleotides line up with TRBD1. Germline CDR1 is DFQATT and CDR2 is SNEGSKA (reference sequence). The V and J ends lost 5 bases and 4 bases, in that order; junction bases with no gene match: 8. CDR3 length: 14 residues.

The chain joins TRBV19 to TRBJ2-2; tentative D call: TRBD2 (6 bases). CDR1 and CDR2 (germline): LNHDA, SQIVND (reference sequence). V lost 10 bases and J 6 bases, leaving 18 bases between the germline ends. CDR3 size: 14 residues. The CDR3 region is CATRTGLGAGELFF. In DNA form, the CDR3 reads TGTGCCACCCGCACGGGACTCGGCGCCGGGGAGCTGTTTTTT. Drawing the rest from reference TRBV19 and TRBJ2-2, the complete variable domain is DGGITQSPKYLFRKEGQNVTLSCEQNLNHDAMYWYRQDPGQGLRLIYYSQIVNDFQKGDIAEGYSVSREKKESFPLTVTSAQKNPTAFYLCATRTGLGAGELFFGEGSRLTVL.

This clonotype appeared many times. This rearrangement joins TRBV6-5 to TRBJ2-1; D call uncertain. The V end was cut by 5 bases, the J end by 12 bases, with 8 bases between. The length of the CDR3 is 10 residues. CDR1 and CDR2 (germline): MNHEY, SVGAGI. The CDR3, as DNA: TGTGCCAGCAGTGCCTGGGGGCAGTTCTTC. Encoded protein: CASSAWGQFF.

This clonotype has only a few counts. For the CDR3, the DNA is TGTGCCAGCAGTTATAAGGGCGCAAACCCCTACGAGCAGTACTTC. This gives the protein CASSYKGANPYEQYF. The chain has TRBV6-5 and TRBJ2-7, with D uncertain. The CDR3 is 15 residues long. V lost 3 bases, J lost 2 bases, and 14 bases lay in between. The germline V gene encodes CDR1 MNHEY and CDR2 SVGAGI.

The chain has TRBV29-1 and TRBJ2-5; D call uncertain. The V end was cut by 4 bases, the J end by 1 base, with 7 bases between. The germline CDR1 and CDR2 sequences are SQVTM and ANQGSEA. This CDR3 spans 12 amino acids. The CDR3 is CSVGPSQETQYF. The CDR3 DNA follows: TGCAGCGTTGGACCGAGCCAAGAGACCCAGTACTTC.

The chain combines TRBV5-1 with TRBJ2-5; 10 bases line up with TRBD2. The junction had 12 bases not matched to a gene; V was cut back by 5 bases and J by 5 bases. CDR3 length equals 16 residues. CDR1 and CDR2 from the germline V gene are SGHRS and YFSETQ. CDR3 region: CASSLTSGVSLETQYF. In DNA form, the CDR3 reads TGCGCCAGCAGTCTCACTAGCGGGGTTTCCTTGGAGACCCAGTACTTC.

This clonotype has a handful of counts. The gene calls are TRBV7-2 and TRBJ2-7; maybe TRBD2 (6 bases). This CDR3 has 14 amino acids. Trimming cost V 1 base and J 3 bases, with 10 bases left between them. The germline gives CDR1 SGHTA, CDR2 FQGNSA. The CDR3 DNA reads TGTGCCAGCAGCTTAGAGGGCGGGAACTACGAGCAGTACTTC. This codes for CASSLEGGNYEQYF.

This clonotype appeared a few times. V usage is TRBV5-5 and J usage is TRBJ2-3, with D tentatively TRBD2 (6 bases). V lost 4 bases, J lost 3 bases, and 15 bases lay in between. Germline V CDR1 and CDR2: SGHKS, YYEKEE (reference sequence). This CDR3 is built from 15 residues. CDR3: CASSRGSGSTDTQYF. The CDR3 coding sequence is TGTGCCAGCAGCCGAGGGTCCGGGAGTACAGATACGCAGTATTTT.